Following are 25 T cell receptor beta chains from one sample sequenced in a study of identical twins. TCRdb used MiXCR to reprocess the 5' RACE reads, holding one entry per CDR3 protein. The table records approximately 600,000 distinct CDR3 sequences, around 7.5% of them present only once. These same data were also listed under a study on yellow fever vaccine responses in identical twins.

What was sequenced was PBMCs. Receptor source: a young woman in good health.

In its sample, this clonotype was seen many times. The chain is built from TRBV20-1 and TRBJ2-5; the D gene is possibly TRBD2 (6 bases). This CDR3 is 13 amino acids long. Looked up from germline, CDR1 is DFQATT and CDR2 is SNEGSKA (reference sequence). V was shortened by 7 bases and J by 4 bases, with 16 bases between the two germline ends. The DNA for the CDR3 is TGCAGTGTGGTGGGAGGCCCGGGAGAGACCCAGTACTTC. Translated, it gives CSVVGGPGETQYF.

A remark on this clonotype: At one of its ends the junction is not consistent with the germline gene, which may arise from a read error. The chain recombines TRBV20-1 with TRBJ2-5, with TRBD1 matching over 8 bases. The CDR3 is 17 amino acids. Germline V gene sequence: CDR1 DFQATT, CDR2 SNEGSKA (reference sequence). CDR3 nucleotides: TGCTGTGCTAGAGACCCATGGACAGGGATTATCCAAGAGACCCAGTACTTC. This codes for CCARDPWTGIIQETQYF.

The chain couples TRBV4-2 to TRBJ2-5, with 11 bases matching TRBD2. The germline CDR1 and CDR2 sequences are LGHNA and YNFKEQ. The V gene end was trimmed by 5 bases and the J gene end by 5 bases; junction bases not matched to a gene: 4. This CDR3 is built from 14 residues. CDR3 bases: TGTGCCAGCAGCAGTACTAGCGGGGGTGAGACCCAGTACTTC. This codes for CASSSTSGGETQYF.

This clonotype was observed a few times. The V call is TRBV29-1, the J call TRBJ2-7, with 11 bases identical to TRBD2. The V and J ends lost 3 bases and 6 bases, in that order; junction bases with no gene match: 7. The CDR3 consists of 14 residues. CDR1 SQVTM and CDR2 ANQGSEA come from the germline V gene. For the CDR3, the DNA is TGCAGCGTTGAGGGGCTAGCGGGAGGTCCCGAGCAGTACTTC. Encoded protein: CSVEGLAGGPEQYF.

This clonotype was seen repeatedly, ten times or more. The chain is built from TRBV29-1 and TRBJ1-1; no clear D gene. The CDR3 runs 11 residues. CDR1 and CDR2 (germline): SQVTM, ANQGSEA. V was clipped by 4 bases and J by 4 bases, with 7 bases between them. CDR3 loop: CSVVLGTEAFF. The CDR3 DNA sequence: TGCAGCGTTGTTTTGGGCACTGAAGCTTTCTTT. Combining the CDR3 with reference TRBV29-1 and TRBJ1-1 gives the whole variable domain SAVISQKPSRDICQRGTSLTIQCQVDSQVTMMFWYRQQPGQSLTLIATANQGSEATYESGFVIDKFPISRPNLTFSTLTVSNMSPEDSSIYLCSVVLGTEAFFGQGTRLTVV.

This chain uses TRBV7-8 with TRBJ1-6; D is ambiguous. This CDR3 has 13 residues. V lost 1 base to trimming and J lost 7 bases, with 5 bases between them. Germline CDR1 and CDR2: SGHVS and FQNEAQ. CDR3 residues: CASSLDLNSPLHF. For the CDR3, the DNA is TGTGCCAGCAGCTTAGACCTGAATTCACCCCTCCACTTT. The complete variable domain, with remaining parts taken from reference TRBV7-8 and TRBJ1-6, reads GAGVSQSPRYKVAKRGQDVALRCDPISGHVSLFWYQQALGQGPEFLTYFQNEAQLDKSGLPSDRFFAERPEGSVSTLKIQRTQQEDSAVYLCASSLDLNSPLHFGNGTRLTVT.

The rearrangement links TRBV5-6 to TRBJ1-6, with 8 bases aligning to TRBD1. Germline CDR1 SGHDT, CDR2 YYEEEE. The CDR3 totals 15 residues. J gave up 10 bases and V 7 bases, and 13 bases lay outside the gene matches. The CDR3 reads CASSKPPGQASPLHF. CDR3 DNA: TGTGCCAGCTCGAAGCCCCCGGGACAGGCATCACCCCTCCACTTT.

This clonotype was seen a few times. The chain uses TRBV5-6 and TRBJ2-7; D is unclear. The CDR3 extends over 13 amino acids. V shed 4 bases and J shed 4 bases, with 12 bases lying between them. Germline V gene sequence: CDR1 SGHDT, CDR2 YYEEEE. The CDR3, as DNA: TGTGCCAGCAGCCCCCAGTCCAAATACGAGCAGTACTTC. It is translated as CASSPQSKYEQYF.

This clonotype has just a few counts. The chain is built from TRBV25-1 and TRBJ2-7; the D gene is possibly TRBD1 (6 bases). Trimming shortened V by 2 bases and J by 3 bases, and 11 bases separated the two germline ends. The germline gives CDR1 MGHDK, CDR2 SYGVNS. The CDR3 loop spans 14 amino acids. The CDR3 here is CASSESQDSYEQYF. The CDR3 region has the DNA TGTGCCAGCAGTGAAAGTCAGGACAGCTACGAGCAGTACTTC.

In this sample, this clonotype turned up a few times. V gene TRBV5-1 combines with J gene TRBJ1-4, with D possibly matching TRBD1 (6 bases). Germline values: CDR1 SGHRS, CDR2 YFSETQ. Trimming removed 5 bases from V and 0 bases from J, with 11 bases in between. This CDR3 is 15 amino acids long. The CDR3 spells CASRRTAATNEKLFF. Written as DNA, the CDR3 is TGCGCCAGCAGGAGGACAGCAGCAACTAATGAAAAACTGTTTTTT.

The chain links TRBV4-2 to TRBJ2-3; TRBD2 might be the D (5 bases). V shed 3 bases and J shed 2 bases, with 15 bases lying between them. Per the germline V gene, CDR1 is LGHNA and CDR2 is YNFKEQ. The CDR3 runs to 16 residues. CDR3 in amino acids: CASSQAEAYLTDTQYF. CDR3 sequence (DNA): TGTGCCAGCAGCCAGGCGGAGGCTTACCTCACAGATACGCAGTATTTT.

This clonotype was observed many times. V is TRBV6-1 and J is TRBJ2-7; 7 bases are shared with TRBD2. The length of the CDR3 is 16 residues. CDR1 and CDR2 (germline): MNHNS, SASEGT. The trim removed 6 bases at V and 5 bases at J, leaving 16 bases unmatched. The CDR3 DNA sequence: TGTGCCAGCAGCCCCCACTTGAGCGGGGTGGGTCACGAGCAGTACTTC. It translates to CASSPHLSGVGHEQYF.

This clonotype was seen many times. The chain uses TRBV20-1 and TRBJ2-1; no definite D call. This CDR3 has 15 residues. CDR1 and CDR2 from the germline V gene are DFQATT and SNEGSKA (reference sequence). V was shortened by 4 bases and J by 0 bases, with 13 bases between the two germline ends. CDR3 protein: CSATTVMSSYNEQFF. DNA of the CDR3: TGCAGTGCTACAACAGTCATGAGCTCCTACAATGAGCAGTTCTTC.

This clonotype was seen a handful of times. CDR3 loop: CASSLLGTGVVDTQYF. CDR3 DNA: TGTGCCAGCAGTTTATTGGGGACAGGGGTTGTCGATACGCAGTATTTT. The J gene is TRBJ2-3, the V gene TRBV27; 10 bases are shared with TRBD1. CDR1 and CDR2 (germline): MNHEY, SMNVEV (reference sequence). The trim removed 1 base at V and 6 bases at J, leaving 7 bases unmatched. The CDR3 has 16 amino acids.

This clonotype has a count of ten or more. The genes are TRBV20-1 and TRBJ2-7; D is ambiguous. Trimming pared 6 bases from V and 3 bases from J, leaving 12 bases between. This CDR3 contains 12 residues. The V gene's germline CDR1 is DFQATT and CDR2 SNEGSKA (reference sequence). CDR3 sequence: CSARLEYYEQYV. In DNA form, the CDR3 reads TGCAGTGCCCGACTGGAATACTACGAGCAGTACGTC.

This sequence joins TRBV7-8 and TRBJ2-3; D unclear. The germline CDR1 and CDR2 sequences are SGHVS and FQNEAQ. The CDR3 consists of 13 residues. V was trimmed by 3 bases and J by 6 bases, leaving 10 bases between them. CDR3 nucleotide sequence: TGTGCCAGCAGCTTTTCTCCCCTGGATACGCAGTATTTT. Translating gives CASSFSPLDTQYF.

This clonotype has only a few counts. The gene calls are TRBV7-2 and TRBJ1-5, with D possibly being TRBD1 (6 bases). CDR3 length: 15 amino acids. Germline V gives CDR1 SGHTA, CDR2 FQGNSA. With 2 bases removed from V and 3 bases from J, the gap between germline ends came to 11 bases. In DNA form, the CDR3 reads TGTGCCAGCAGCTTAAAGGACAGTCCCAATCAGCCCCAGCATTTT. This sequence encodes CASSLKDSPNQPQHF. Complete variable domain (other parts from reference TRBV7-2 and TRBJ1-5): GAGVSQSPSNKVTEKGKDVELRCDPISGHTALYWYRQSLGQGLEFLIYFQGNSAPDKSGLPSDRFSAERTGGSVSTLTIQRTQQEDSAVYLCASSLKDSPNQPQHFGDGTRLSIL.

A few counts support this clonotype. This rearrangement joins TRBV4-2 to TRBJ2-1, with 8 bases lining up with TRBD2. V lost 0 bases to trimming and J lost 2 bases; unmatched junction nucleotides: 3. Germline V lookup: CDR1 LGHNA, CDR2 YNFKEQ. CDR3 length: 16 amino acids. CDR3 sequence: CASSQDGREAYNEQFF. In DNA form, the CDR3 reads TGTGCCAGCAGCCAAGATGGGCGGGAGGCCTACAATGAGCAGTTCTTC.

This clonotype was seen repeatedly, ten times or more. CDR3 protein: CASTDTRGGTDTQYF. The CDR3 coding sequence is TGTGCCAGCACCGATACTAGGGGGGGCACAGATACGCAGTATTTT. The chain has TRBV12-3 or TRBV12-4 and TRBJ2-3; D possibly matches TRBD1 or TRBD2 (6 bases each). V lost 7 bases and J 1 base, leaving 15 bases between the germline ends. The CDR3 has 15 residues.

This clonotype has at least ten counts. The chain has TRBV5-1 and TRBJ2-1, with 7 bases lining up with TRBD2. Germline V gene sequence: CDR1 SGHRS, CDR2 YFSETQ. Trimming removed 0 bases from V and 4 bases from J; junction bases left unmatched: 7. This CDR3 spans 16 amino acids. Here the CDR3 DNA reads TGCGCCAGCAGCTTGGAAACTAGCGACCCATACAATGAGCAGTTCTTC. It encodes CASSLETSDPYNEQFF.

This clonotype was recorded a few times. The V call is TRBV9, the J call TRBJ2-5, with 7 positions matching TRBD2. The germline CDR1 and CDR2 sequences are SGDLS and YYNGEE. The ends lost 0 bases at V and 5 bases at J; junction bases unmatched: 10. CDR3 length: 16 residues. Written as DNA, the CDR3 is TGTGCCAGCAGCGTAGTGGTGGGAGGGCCACTGGAGACCCAGTACTTC. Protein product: CASSVVVGGPLETQYF. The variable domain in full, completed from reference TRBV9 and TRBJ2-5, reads DSGVTQTPKHLITATGQRVTLRCSPRSGDLSVYWYQQSLDQGLQFLIQYYNGEERAKGNILERFSAQQFPDLHSELNLSSLELGDSALYFCASSVVVGGPLETQYFGPGTRLLVL.

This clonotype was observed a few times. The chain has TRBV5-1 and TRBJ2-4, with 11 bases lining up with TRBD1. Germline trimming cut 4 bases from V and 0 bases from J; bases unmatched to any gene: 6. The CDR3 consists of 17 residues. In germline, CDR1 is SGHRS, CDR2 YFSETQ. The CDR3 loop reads CASSLGGQGAAKNIQYF. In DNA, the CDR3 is TGCGCCAGCAGCCTGGGTGGACAGGGGGCAGCCAAAAACATTCAGTACTTC.

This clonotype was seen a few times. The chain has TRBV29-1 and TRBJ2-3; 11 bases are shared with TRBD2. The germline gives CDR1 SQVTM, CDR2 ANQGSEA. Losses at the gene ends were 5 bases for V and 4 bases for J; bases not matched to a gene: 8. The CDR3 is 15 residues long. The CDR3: CSVPSTSGAADTQYF. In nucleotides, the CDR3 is TGCAGCGTTCCCTCGACTAGCGGGGCCGCAGATACGCAGTATTTT.

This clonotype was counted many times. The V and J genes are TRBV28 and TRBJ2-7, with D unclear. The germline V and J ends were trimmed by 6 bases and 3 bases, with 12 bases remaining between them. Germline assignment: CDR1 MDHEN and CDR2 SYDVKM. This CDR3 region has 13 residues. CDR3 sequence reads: CASSRRPSYEQYF. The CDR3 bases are TGTGCCAGCAGCCGGCGGCCGAGCTACGAGCAGTACTTC.

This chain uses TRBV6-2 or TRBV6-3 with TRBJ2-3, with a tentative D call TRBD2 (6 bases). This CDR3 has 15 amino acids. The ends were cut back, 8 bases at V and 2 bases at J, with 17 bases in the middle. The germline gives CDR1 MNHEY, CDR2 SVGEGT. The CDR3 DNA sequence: TGTGCCAGCTGGGGGGACCTATACTACACAGATACGCAGTATTTT. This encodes CASWGDLYYTDTQYF.